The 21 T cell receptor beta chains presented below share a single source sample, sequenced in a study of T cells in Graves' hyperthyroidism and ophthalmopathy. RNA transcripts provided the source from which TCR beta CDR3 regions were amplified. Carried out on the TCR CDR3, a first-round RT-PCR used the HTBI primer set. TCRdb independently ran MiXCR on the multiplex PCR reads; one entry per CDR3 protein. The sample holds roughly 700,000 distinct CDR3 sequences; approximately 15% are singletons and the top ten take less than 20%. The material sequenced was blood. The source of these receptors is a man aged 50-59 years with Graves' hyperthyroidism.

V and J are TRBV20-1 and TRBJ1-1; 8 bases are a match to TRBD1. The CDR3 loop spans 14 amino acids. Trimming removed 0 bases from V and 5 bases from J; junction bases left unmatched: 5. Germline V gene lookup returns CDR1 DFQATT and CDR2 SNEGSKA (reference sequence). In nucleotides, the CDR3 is TGCAGTGCTAGAGATACCAGGGGGCGGACTGAAGCTTTCTTT. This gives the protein CSARDTRGRTEAFF.

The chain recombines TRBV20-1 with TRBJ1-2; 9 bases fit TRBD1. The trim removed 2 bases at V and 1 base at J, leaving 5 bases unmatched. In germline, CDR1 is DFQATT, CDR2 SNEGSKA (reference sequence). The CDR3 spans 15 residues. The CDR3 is CSARPGQGFNYGYTF. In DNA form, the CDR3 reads TGCAGTGCTAGACCAGGACAGGGGTTTAACTATGGCTACACCTTC.

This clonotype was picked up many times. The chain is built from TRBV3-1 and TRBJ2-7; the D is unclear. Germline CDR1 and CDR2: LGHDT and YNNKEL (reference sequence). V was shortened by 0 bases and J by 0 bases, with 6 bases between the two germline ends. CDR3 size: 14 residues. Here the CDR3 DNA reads TGTGCCAGCAGCCAAGATCGGCTCTCCTACGAGCAGTACTTC. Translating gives CASSQDRLSYEQYF.

DNA for the CDR3: TGTGCCAGCAGCTTAACCGATGGTGAGCAGTACTTC. Amino acids: CASSLTDGEQYF. This chain links TRBV11-3 with TRBJ2-7, with unresolved D. V gave up 2 bases and J gave up 7 bases, with 9 bases separating them. The germline gives CDR1 SGHNT, CDR2 YENEEA. The CDR3 consists of 12 residues. The full variable domain, in which reference TRBV11-3 and TRBJ2-7 provide the parts outside the CDR3, is EAGVVQSPRYKIIEKKQPVAFWCNPISGHNTLYWYLQNLGQGPELLIRYENEEAVDDSQLPKDRFSAERLKGVDSTLKIQPAELGDSAVYLCASSLTDGEQYFGPGTRLTVT.

For the CDR3, the DNA is TGTGCCAGCAACCCGGACAGGGAGGGCTACACCTTC. Translated, it gives CASNPDREGYTF. This chain links TRBV7-9 with TRBJ1-2; TRBD1 aligns across 8 bases. V shed 7 bases, J shed 8 bases, and the junction held 6 bases outside the gene matches. Germline-derived CDR1 and CDR2 are SEHNR and FQNEAQ (reference sequence). CDR3 length equals 12 residues. Drawing the rest from reference TRBV7-9 and TRBJ1-2, the complete variable domain is DTGVSQNPRHKITKRGQNVTFRCDPISEHNRLYWYRQTLGQGPEFLTYFQNEAQLEKSRLLSDRFSAERPKGSFSTLEIQRTEQGDSAMYLCASNPDREGYTFGSGTRLTVV.

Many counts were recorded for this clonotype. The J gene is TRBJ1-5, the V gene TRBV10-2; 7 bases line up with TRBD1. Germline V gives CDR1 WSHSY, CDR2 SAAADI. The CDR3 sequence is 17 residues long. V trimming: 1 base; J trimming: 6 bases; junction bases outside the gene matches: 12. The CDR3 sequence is CASSEWGRGWGFQPQHF. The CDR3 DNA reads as TGCGCCAGCAGTGAGTGGGGCAGGGGGTGGGGTTTTCAGCCCCAGCATTTT.

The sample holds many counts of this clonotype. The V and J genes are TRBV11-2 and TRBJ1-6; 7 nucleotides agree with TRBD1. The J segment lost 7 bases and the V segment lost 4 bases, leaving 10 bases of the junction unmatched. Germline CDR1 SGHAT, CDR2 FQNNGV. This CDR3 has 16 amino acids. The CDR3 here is CASSSYGRGQNSPLHF. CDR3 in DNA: TGTGCCAGCAGCTCTTATGGAAGGGGGCAGAATTCACCCCTCCACTTT.

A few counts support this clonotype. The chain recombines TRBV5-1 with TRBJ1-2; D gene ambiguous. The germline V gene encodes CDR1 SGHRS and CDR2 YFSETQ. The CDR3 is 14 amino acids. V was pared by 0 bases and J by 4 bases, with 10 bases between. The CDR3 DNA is TGCGCCAGCAGCTTGGCTAGGTCGGGCTATGGCTACACCTTC. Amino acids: CASSLARSGYGYTF.

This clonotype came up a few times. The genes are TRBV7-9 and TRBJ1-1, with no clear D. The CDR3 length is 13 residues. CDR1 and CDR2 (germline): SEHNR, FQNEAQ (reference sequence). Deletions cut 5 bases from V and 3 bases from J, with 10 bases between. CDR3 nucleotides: TGTGCCAGCAGCAACACACCAGACACTGAAGCTTTCTTT. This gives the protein CASSNTPDTEAFF. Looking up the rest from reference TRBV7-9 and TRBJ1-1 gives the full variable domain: DTGVSQNPRHKITKRGQNVTFRCDPISEHNRLYWYRQTLGQGPEFLTYFQNEAQLEKSRLLSDRFSAERPKGSFSTLEIQRTEQGDSAMYLCASSNTPDTEAFFGQGTRLTVV.

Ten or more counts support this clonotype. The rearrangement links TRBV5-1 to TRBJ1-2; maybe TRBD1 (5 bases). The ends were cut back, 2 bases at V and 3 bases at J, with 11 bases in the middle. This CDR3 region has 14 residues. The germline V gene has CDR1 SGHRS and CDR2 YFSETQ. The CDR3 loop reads CASSLGRVDYGYTF. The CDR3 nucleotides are TGCGCCAGCAGCTTAGGCAGGGTCGACTATGGCTACACCTTC.

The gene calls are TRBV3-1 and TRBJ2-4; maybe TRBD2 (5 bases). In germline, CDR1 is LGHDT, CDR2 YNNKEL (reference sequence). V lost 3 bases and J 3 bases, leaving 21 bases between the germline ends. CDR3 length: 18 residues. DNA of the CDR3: TGTGCCAGCAGCCATCCCGAGCCTGGACGGGAAGGCAAAAACATTCAGTACTTC. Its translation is CASSHPEPGREGKNIQYF. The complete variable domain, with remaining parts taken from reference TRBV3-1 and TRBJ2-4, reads DTAVSQTPKYLVTQMGNDKSIKCEQNLGHDTMYWYKQDSKKFLKIMFSYNNKELIINETVPNRFSPKSPDKAHLNLHINSLELGDSAVYFCASSHPEPGREGKNIQYFGAGTRLSVL.

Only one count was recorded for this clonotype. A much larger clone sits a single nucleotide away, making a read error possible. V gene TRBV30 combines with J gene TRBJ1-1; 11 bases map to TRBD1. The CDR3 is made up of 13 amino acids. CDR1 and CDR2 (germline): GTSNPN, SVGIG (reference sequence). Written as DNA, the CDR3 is TGTACCTGGAGTCGGGACAGGGGGACTGAAGCTTTCTTT. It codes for CTWSRDRGTEAFF.

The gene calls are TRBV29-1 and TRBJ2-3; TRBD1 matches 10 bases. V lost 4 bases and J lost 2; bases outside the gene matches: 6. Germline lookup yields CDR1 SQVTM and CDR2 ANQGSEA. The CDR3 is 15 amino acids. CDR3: CSVVSGTGDTDTQYF. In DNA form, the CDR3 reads TGCAGCGTTGTGTCCGGGACAGGGGACACAGATACGCAGTATTTT.

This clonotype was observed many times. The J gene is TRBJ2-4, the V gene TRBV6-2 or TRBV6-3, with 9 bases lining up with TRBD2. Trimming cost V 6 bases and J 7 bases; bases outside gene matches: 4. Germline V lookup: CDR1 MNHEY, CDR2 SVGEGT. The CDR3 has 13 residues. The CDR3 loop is CASSGTSSNIQYF. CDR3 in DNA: TGTGCCAGCAGCGGGACTAGCAGTAACATTCAGTACTTC.

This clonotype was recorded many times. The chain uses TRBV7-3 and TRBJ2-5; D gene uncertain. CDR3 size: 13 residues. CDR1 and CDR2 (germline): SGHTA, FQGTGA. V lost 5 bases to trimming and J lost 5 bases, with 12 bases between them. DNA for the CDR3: TGTGCCAGCAGCCCCGGGCCAACGGAGACCCAGTACTTC. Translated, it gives CASSPGPTETQYF.

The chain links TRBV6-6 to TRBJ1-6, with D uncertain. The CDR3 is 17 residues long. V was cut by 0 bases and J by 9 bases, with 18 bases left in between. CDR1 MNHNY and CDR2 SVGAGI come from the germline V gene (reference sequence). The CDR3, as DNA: TGTGCCAGCAGTTACTCGACCCCGCATAAAGGGAGTTCACCCCTCCACTTT. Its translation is CASSYSTPHKGSSPLHF.

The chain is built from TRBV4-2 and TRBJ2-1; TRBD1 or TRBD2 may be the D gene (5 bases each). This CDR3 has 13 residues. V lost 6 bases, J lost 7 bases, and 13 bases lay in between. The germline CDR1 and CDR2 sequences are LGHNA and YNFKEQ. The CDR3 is CASRKDGANEQFF. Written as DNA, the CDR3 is TGTGCCAGCAGAAAAGACGGGGCGAATGAGCAGTTCTTC.

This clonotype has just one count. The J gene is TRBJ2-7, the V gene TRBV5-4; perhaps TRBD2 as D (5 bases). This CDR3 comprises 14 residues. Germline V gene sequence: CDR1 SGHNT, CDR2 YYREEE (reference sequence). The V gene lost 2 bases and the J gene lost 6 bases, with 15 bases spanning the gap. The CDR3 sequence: CASSFEAATCEQYF. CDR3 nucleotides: TGTGCCAGCAGCTTTGAAGCGGCTACTTGCGAGCAGTACTTC.

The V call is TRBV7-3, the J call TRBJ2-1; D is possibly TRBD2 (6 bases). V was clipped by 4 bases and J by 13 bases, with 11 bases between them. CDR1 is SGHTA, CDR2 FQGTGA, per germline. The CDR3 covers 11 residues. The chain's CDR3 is CASSSGTSQFF. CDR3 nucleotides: TGTGCCAGCAGCTCCGGGACTTCACAGTTCTTC.

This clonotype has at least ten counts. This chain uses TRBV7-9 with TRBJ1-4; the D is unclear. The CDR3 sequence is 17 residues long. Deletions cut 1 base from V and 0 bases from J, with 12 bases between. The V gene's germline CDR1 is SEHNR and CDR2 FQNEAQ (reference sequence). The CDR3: CASSLDQELATNEKLFF. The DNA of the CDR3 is TGTGCCAGCAGCTTAGATCAGGAGTTGGCAACTAATGAAAAACTGTTTTTT.

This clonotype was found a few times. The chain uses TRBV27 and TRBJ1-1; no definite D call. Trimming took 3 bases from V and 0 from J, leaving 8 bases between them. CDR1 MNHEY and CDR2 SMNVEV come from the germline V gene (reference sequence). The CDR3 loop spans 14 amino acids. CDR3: CASSFSIMNTEAFF. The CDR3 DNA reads TGTGCCAGCAGTTTCTCGATTATGAACACTGAAGCTTTCTTT.